There are many counts of the clone carrying this TCR beta chain. Its antigen is not known. The CDR3 extends 3 residues past the end of the read, so its final part is completed from the germline J gene. Repertoires were generated with immunoSEQ multiplex PCR, while TCRdb's copy carries only in-frame clones and drops some. The sample includes about 43,000 clones, none of them occurring once. The data belong to a study of T cell clonality in common variable immunodeficiency. Whole-study results and caveats: Compared with controls, CVID subjects had fewer shared TCRbeta clones.

CDR1 and CDR2 (germline): SGHKS, YYEKEE (reference sequence). The CDR3 is 15 residues long. The V gene lost 3 bases and the J gene lost 5 bases, with 17 bases spanning the gap. The sequence was obtained from a person aged 18 to 75 in good health. The sample was peripheral blood mononuclear cells. V is TRBV5-5 and J is TRBJ1-1, with D possibly being TRBD1 (6 bases). The part of the CDR3 DNA that was read is TGTGCCAGCAGCTCCGTGGGCAGGGGTGAGACTGAA. It translates to CASSSVGRGETE. The entire CDR3 protein is CASSSVGRGETEAFF.